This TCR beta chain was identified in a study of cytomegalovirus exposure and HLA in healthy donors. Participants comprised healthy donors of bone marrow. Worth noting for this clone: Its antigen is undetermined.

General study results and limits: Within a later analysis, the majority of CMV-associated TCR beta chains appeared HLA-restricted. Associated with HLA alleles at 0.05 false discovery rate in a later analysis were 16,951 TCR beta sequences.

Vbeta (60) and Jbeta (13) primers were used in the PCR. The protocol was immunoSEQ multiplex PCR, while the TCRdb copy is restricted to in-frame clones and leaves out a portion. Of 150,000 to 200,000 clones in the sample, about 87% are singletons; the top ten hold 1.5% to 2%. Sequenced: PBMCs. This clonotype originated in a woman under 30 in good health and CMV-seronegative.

In nucleotides, the CDR3 is TGTGCCAGCAGCTTAGGTCAGGGGGGCGCTGAAGCTTTCTTT. Its translation is CASSLGQGGAEAFF. The chain joins TRBV7-9 to TRBJ1-1; TRBD1 matches at 7 bases. V shed 1 base, J shed 6 bases, and the junction held 5 bases outside the gene matches. Germline V lookup: CDR1 SEHNR, CDR2 FQNEAQ (reference sequence). This CDR3 is 14 amino acids long.